The next 9 T cell receptor beta chains were all read from a single sample in a study of blood T cell repertoires in COVID-19. Repertoires were generated with immunoSEQ multiplex PCR, while TCRdb's copy carries only in-frame clones and drops some. The sample carries 65,000 or so clones, around 80% recorded once. Sequenced input: peripheral blood. Receptor source: a man aged 25-45 years with COVID-19, enrolled during active disease.

The V gene is TRBV6-2 or TRBV6-3, the J gene TRBJ1-1; possibly TRBD1 for D (6 bases). Trimming pared 0 bases from V and 5 bases from J, leaving 10 bases between. The germline gives CDR1 MNHEY, CDR2 SVGEGT. The CDR3 contains 14 residues. The DNA of the CDR3 is TGTGCCAGCAGTTACTCAACAGGGTATACTGAAGCTTTCTTT. Protein product: CASSYSTGYTEAFF.

The gene calls are TRBV10-2 and TRBJ1-2; weak D call: TRBD1 (5 bases). Germline CDR1 is WSHSY and CDR2 is SAAADI. V shed 8 bases and J shed 3 bases, with 10 bases lying between them. This CDR3 contains 12 residues. The CDR3 sequence: CASARDDYGYTF. The DNA of the CDR3 is TGCGCCAGCGCCAGGGATGACTATGGCTACACCTTC.

This chain links TRBV5-4 with TRBJ1-2; D remains ambiguous. The germline gives CDR1 SGHNT, CDR2 YYREEE (reference sequence). The CDR3 contains 11 residues. V was trimmed by 4 bases and J by 8 bases, leaving 9 bases between them. CDR3 DNA sequence: TGTGCCAGCAGCCCAGGCGCCGGCTACACCTTC. It yields the protein CASSPGAGYTF.

V is TRBV7-8 and J is TRBJ1-4; unclear D gene. CDR1 is SGHVS and CDR2 is FQNEAQ in the germline V gene. V was shortened by 5 bases and J by 0 bases, with 7 bases between the two germline ends. There are 14 residues in the CDR3. The CDR3 nucleotides are TGTGCCAGCAGCCCGTCTGCAACTAATGAAAAACTGTTTTTT. Its protein is CASSPSATNEKLFF. The variable domain in full, with the rest retrieved from reference TRBV7-8 and TRBJ1-4, is GAGVSQSPRYKVAKRGQDVALRCDPISGHVSLFWYQQALGQGPEFLTYFQNEAQLDKSGLPSDRFFAERPEGSVSTLKIQRTQQEDSAVYLCASSPSATNEKLFFGSGTQLSVL.

The V call is TRBV29-1, the J call TRBJ1-2; possible D gene TRBD1, 5 bases. Between the trimmed V and J ends, which lost 4 bases and 2 bases, there was a span of 17 bases. This CDR3 region has 15 residues. CDR1 is SQVTM and CDR2 is ANQGSEA in the germline V gene. The CDR3 protein is CSVVAGWGTNYGYTF. The CDR3 DNA reads as TGCAGCGTTGTCGCGGGGTGGGGGACCAACTATGGCTACACCTTC.

This chain uses TRBV14 with TRBJ1-1, with 7 bases that match TRBD1. CDR3 length: 16 amino acids. Per the germline V gene, CDR1 is SGHDN and CDR2 is FVKESK. V shed 4 bases and J 1 base; nucleotides not matched to a gene: 9. This CDR3 is CASSRGIGTANTEAFF. CDR3 bases: TGTGCCAGCAGCCGAGGCATAGGGACAGCGAACACTGAAGCTTTCTTT.

V gene TRBV5-1 combines with J gene TRBJ2-7, with TRBD2 matching over 7 bases. V shed 2 bases and J 3 bases; nucleotides not matched to a gene: 11. Germline loops: CDR1 SGHRS, CDR2 YFSETQ. CDR3 size: 16 residues. DNA for the CDR3: TGCGCCAGCAGCTTCTCTAAAGTTGGCGGGGGCTACGAGCAGTACTTC. It is translated as CASSFSKVGGGYEQYF.

The gene calls are TRBV28 and TRBJ2-7; weak D call: TRBD1 (5 bases). V was shortened by 4 bases and J by 4 bases, with 17 bases between the two germline ends. Germline V gene data show CDR1 as MDHEN and CDR2 as SYDVKM. CDR3 length: 15 amino acids. The CDR3, as DNA: TGTGCCAGCAGTTCCTCTATCAGGGCTCGGTACGAGCAGTACTTC. Its translation is CASSSSIRARYEQYF.

The chain employs TRBV9 and TRBJ2-7; perhaps TRBD2 as D (6 bases). V was cut by 0 bases and J by 0 bases, with 13 bases left in between. CDR1 is SGDLS and CDR2 is YYNGEE in the germline V gene. The CDR3 runs to 16 residues. This chain's CDR3 is CASSVESAGPSYEQYF. DNA of the CDR3: TGTGCCAGCAGCGTAGAATCGGCGGGACCCTCCTACGAGCAGTACTTC.